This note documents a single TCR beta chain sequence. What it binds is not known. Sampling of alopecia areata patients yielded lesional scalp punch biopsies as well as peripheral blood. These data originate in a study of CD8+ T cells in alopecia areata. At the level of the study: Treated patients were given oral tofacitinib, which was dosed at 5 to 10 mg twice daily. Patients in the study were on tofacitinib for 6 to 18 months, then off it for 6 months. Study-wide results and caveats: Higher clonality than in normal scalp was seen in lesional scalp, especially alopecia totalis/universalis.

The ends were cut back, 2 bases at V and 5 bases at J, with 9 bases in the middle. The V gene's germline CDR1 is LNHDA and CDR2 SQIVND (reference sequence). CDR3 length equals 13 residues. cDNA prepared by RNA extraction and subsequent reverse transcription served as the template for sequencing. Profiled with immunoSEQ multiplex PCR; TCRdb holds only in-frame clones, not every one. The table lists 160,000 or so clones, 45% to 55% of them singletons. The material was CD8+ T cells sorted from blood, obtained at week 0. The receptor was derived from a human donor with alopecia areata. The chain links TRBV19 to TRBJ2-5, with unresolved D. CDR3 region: CASSISPGETQYF. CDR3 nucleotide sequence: TGTGCCAGTAGTATATCACCTGGGGAGACCCAGTACTTC.